These 17 T cell receptor beta chains came from one sample sequenced in a study of cytomegalovirus exposure and HLA in healthy donors. Primers for the PCR totalled 60 Vbeta and 13 Jbeta. Sequenced by immunoSEQ multiplex PCR; TCRdb stores in-frame clones only, minus some. The data contain around 69,000 clones, 70% of them singletons. The sample comprised PBMCs. These receptors were collected from a woman between 50 and 59 years old in good health and CMV-seropositive.

The chain uses TRBV5-1 and TRBJ1-3; 7 bases match TRBD1. This CDR3 contains 15 residues. Germline CDR1 is SGHRS and CDR2 is YFSETQ. The trim removed 4 bases at V and 4 bases at J, leaving 8 bases unmatched. CDR3 region: CASSTGTEGGNTIYF. The CDR3, as DNA: TGCGCCAGCAGCACCGGGACAGAAGGAGGAAACACCATATATTTT.

This clone was found a few times. The rearrangement uses TRBV19 and TRBJ1-5, with 8 bases matching TRBD1. CDR3 length: 16 residues. The V gene end was trimmed by 1 base and the J gene end by 6 bases; junction bases not matched to a gene: 8. Germline V gene lookup returns CDR1 LNHDA and CDR2 SQIVND (reference sequence). CDR3 protein: CASSIGWTGRFQPQHF. DNA for the CDR3: TGTGCCAGTAGTATAGGTTGGACAGGGAGGTTTCAGCCCCAGCATTTT.

The chain is built from TRBV30 and TRBJ1-1; 8 bases map to TRBD1. CDR1 and CDR2 from the germline V gene are GTSNPN and SVGIG (reference sequence). J gave up 7 bases and V 8 bases, and 12 bases lay outside the gene matches. This CDR3 is built from 13 residues. CDR3 DNA: TGTGCCGCGCATAGGCAGGGGGCCGGTGAAGCTTTCTTT. Amino acids: CAAHRQGAGEAFF. Using reference TRBV30 and TRBJ1-1 for the parts outside the CDR3, the full variable domain is SQTIHQWPATLVQPVGSPLSLECTVEGTSNPNLYWYRQAAGRGLQLLFYSVGIGQISSEVPQNLSASRPQDRQFILSSKKLLLSDSGFYLCAAHRQGAGEAFFGQGTRLTVV.

The chain combines TRBV27 with TRBJ2-7; possible D gene TRBD1, 7 bases. The V gene's germline CDR1 is MNHEY and CDR2 SMNVEV (reference sequence). Between the trimmed V and J ends, which lost 5 bases and 2 bases, there was a span of 19 bases. CDR3 length: 16 amino acids. Here the CDR3 DNA reads TGTGCCAGCAGTCGACAGGAGGGACAGCCAGCCTACGAGCAGTACTTC. This codes for CASSRQEGQPAYEQYF.

This clone was counted a single time. This rearrangement joins TRBV9 to TRBJ1-2; TRBD1 is a possible D gene (6 bases). Trimming left V 4 bases short and J 3 bases short, with 16 bases between. The germline gives CDR1 SGDLS, CDR2 YYNGEE. The CDR3 extends over 15 amino acids. CDR3 sequence reads: CASSKQGFADYGYTF. The DNA for the CDR3 is TGTGCCAGCAGCAAACAGGGATTCGCAGACTATGGCTACACCTTC.

The rearrangement links TRBV10-2 to TRBJ2-3, with D possibly TRBD1 on 5 matching bases. This CDR3 comprises 14 residues. Germline CDR1 and CDR2: WSHSY and SAAADI. V was clipped by 9 bases and J by 0 bases, with 13 bases between them. The CDR3 spells CASRGQISTDTQYF. CDR3 sequence (DNA): TGCGCCAGTAGGGGCCAAATAAGCACAGATACGCAGTATTTT.

The chain is built from TRBV9 and TRBJ2-4; D might be TRBD2 (5 bases). Trimming removed 0 bases from V and 0 bases from J, with 7 bases in between. Germline V lookup: CDR1 SGDLS, CDR2 YYNGEE. There are 15 residues in the CDR3. The CDR3 loop is CASSVAGLAKNIQYF. In DNA, the CDR3 is TGTGCCAGCAGCGTAGCGGGGTTAGCCAAAAACATTCAGTACTTC.

The V gene is TRBV27, the J gene TRBJ2-7, with 14 positions matching TRBD2. The CDR3 loop spans 15 amino acids. V trimming: 6 bases; J trimming: 5 bases; junction bases outside the gene matches: 6. CDR1 and CDR2 from the germline V gene are MNHEY and SMNVEV (reference sequence). The CDR3, as DNA: TGTGCCAGCAGGGCTGGGACTAGCGGGAGCAACGAGCAGTACTTC. Residues: CASRAGTSGSNEQYF.

This clone was detected once. The rearrangement links TRBV27 to TRBJ2-6, with D uncertain. V lost 5 bases and J lost 0, with 5 bases in between. The V gene's germline CDR1 is MNHEY and CDR2 SMNVEV (reference sequence). This CDR3 is 14 amino acids long. The CDR3 spells CASSLSSGANVLTF. CDR3 in DNA: TGTGCCAGCAGTCTTAGCTCTGGGGCCAACGTCCTGACTTTC.

This chain joins TRBV5-1 and TRBJ1-2; D possibly corresponds to TRBD1 (6 bases). Looked up from germline, CDR1 is SGHRS and CDR2 is YFSETQ. V was shortened by 7 bases and J by 1 base, with 17 bases between the two germline ends. The CDR3 has 15 amino acids. This CDR3 reads CASREGGPDNYGYTF. Here the CDR3 DNA reads TGCGCCAGCCGGGAGGGGGGACCGGATAACTATGGCTACACCTTC.

The rearrangement links TRBV28 to TRBJ1-5; D is perhaps TRBD1 (5 bases). Germline CDR1 reads MDHEN; CDR2 reads SYDVKM. This CDR3 has 14 residues. V shed 4 bases and J shed 4 bases, with 11 bases lying between them. CDR3 in amino acids: CASSSGGENQPQHF. CDR3 DNA sequence: TGTGCCAGCAGTTCGGGGGGGGAAAATCAGCCCCAGCATTTT.

This clone was found a few times. The chain carries TRBV5-4 and TRBJ2-1; D remains unclear. CDR1 is SGHNT and CDR2 is YYREEE in the germline V gene (reference sequence). V lost 4 bases and J lost 8, with 7 bases in between. The CDR3 has 11 amino acids. The CDR3 region has the DNA TGTGCCAGCAGCCTCTCAGATGAGCAGTTCTTC. Its protein product is CASSLSDEQFF.

This clone turned up a few times. The rearrangement uses TRBV10-2 and TRBJ1-1, with D unclear. Germline CDR1 and CDR2: WSHSY and SAAADI. The V and J ends lost 5 bases and 1 base respectively, with 8 bases between them. The CDR3 is made up of 13 amino acids. Here the CDR3 DNA reads TGCGCCAGCAGTCGGAGGGAGAACACTGAAGCTTTCTTT. Translating gives CASSRRENTEAFF.

This chain uses TRBV7-2 with TRBJ2-2, with D possibly TRBD2 on 6 matching bases. Germline CDR1 reads SGHTA; CDR2 reads FQGNSA. The ends were cut back, 1 base at V and 5 bases at J, with 11 bases in the middle. This CDR3 is built from 15 residues. DNA for the CDR3: TGTGCCAGCAGCTTAGGCCTTAGCGGTACCGGGGAGCTGTTTTTT. Its protein product is CASSLGLSGTGELFF. Full variable domain (missing parts from reference TRBV7-2 and TRBJ2-2): GAGVSQSPSNKVTEKGKDVELRCDPISGHTALYWYRQSLGQGLEFLIYFQGNSAPDKSGLPSDRFSAERTGGSVSTLTIQRTQQEDSAVYLCASSLGLSGTGELFFGEGSRLTVL.

The chain joins TRBV5-1 to TRBJ2-5; 9 bases map to TRBD2. Germline CDR1 is SGHRS and CDR2 is YFSETQ. V shed 0 bases, J shed 5 bases, and the junction held 11 bases outside the gene matches. The length of the CDR3 is 17 residues. This CDR3 is CASSLAGSGGPGETQYF. The CDR3 DNA sequence: TGCGCCAGCAGCTTGGCGGGTAGCGGGGGCCCGGGCGAGACCCAGTACTTC.

The chain has TRBV19 and TRBJ2-7; D might be TRBD1 (8 bases). Trimming removed 4 bases from V and 4 bases from J, with 17 bases in between. CDR1 and CDR2 from the germline V gene are LNHDA and SQIVND (reference sequence). The CDR3 consists of 15 residues. CDR3 in DNA: TGTGCCAGTAGTACGGACGACAGGGGAGGGTACGAGCAGTACTTC. This gives the protein CASSTDDRGGYEQYF.

This chain links TRBV6-5 with TRBJ1-5; 7 bases fit TRBD1. This CDR3 is 13 amino acids long. The ends lost 5 bases at V and 6 bases at J; junction bases unmatched: 4. Per the germline V gene, CDR1 is MNHEY and CDR2 is SVGAGI. CDR3 coding DNA: TGTGCCAGCAGTCTTACAGGGGTTCAGCCCCAGCATTTT. Translating it yields CASSLTGVQPQHF.